These T cell receptor beta chains were read from a single sample in a study of glioma-infiltrating T cells after dendritic cell vaccination. Assay: immunoSEQ multiplex PCR; the TCRdb copy retains only in-frame clones and omits some. Here the sample spans 90,000 to 110,000 clones, almost 90% being singletons. This sample comprised blood, obtained after dendritic cell vaccination. These receptors originate from a human donor with glioblastoma. Both conserved end residues are part of each CDR3. A D gene is named only where the DNA matches it firmly.

V	D	length	J	CDR3
TRBV5-1	TRBD2	15	TRBJ2-1	CASSLEAGVNNEQFF
TRBV11-2	.	14	TRBJ2-7	CASSPEVGGGEQYF
TRBV18	.	14	TRBJ1-2	CASSPMAANYGYTF
TRBV2	.	12	TRBJ2-7	CASSELAPRLYF
TRBV5-4	TRBD2	16	TRBJ2-5	CASSPGLAGVRETQYF
TRBV19	.	11	TRBJ1-1	CASIFLTEAFF
TRBV10-2	.	12	TRBJ2-1	CASSVARNEQFF
TRBV11-2	TRBD2	17	TRBJ2-7	CASSLDDVAGGHYEQYF
TRBV5-5	.	16	TRBJ2-3	CASSQVSVGSTDTQYF
TRBV10-2	TRBD1	14	TRBJ1-1	CASRGQGLNTEAFF
TRBV7-9	.	15	TRBJ1-3	CASKPGEQPGNTIYF
TRBV30	.	14	TRBJ2-2	CAWSVDNGAGELFF
TRBV7-8	TRBD2	16	TRBJ2-5	CASSPRLAGRPETQYF
TRBV27	TRBD1	15	TRBJ1-1	CASSLLTGGSTEAFF
TRBV6-5	TRBD2	15	TRBJ2-3	CASRGLAASTDTQYF
TRBV6-6	.	15	TRBJ2-2	CASSYFGTKTGELFF
TRBV6-5	.	15	TRBJ1-2	CASRPPEGPNYGYTF
TRBV6-5	TRBD2	15	TRBJ2-3	CASSPGLAGVNTQYF
TRBV12-5	TRBD2	13	TRBJ2-7	CASGRLAGGEQYF
TRBV5-1	TRBD1	14	TRBJ2-3	CASSSGQGTDTQYF
TRBV7-3	.	17	TRBJ2-6	CASSLTATESGANVLTF
TRBV6-5	TRBD1	13	TRBJ1-5	CATRQGVNQPQHF
TRBV18	.	14	TRBJ2-3	CASSPPVSTDTQYF
TRBV11-1	.	13	TRBJ2-1	CASSLGRGDEQFF
TRBV5-1	TRBD2	15	TRBJ2-1	CASSSSGSSYNEQFF
TRBV28	TRBD1	13	TRBJ1-5	CASRQGNWQPQHF
TRBV2	TRBD2	15	.	CASRGGTSGSYEQYF
TRBV11-2	.	15	TRBJ2-2	CASSLRLANTGELFF
TRBV7-8	.	13	TRBJ2-7	CASSFQGGYEQYF
TRBV9	TRBD2	20	TRBJ2-1	CASSARAGTSGYPSYNEQFF
TRBV12-5	.	16	TRBJ2-1	CASGLVLGGSDNEQFF
TRBV6-1	.	13	TRBJ2-5	CASSAGLGETQYF
TRBV6-1	TRBD1	15	TRBJ1-2	CASRPGQGAYYGYTF
TRBV5-6	TRBD1	16	TRBJ2-7	CASSLGPGQGSYEQYF
TRBV7-2	.	15	TRBJ2-7	CASSIRGGSSYEQYF
TRBV6-6	.	16	.	CASSYSVAVPSYEQYF
TRBV6-5	TRBD1	15	TRBJ1-1	CASSSPGGTNTEAFF
TRBV4-2	.	15	TRBJ2-1	CASSQDGQGIGVQFF
TRBV11-2	.	12	TRBJ2-7	CASSLGQGGGHF
TRBV7-9	.	12	TRBJ1-5	CASSLSSSPQHF
TRBV10-2	.	12	TRBJ2-7	CASRPGAYEQYF